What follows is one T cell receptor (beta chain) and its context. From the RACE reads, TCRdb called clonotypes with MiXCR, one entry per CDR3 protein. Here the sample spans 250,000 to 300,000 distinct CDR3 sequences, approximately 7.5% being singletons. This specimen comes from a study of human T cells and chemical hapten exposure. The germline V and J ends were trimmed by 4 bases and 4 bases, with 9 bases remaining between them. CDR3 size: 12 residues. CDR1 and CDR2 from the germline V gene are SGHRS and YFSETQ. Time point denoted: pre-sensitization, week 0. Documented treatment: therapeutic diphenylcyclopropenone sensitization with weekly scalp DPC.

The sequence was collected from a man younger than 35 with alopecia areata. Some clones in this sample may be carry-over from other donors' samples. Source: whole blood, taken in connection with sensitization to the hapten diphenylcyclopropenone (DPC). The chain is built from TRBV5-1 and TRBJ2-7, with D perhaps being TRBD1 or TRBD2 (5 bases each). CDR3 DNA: TGCGCCAGCAGCGGCGAGGGGTACGAGCAGTACTTC. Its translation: CASSGEGYEQYF.